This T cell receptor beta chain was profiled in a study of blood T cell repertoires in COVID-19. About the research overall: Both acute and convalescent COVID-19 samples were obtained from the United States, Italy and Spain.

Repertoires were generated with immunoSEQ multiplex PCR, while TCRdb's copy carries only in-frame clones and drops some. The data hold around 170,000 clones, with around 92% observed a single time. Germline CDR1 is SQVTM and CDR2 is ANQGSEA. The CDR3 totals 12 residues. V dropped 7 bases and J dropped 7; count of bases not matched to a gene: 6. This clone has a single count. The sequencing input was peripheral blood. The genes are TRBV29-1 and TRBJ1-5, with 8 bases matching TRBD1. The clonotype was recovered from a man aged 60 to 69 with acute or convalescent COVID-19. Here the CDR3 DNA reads TGCAGCGCCTCAGGGGGCGGACAGCCCCAGCATTTT. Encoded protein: CSASGGGQPQHF.